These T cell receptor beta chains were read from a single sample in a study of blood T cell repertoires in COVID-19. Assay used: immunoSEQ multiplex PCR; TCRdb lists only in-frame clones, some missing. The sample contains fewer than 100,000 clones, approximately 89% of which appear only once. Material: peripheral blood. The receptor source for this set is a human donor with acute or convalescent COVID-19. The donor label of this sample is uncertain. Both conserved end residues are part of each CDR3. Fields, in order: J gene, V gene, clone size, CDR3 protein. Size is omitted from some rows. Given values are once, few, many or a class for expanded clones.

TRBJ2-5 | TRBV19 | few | CASSMGQGVETQYF
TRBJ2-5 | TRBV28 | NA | CASSGETQYF
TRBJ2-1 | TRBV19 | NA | CACTKDRGRTNEQFF
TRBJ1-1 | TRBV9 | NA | CASSVVDTYTEAFF
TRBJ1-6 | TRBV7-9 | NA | CDPRRGDSPLHF
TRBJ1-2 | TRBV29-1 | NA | CSGGGQLYGYTF
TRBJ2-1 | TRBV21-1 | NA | CASSPKPTGGLYNEQFF
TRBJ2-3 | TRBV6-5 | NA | CASFPGQGAFDTQYF
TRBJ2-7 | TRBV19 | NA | CASSIDWRGSYEQYF
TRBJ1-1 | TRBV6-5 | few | CASISRGENTEAFF
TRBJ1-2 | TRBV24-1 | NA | CATSDSDRVTGYTF
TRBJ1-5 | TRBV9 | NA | CASIALHTGQGSIQPQHF